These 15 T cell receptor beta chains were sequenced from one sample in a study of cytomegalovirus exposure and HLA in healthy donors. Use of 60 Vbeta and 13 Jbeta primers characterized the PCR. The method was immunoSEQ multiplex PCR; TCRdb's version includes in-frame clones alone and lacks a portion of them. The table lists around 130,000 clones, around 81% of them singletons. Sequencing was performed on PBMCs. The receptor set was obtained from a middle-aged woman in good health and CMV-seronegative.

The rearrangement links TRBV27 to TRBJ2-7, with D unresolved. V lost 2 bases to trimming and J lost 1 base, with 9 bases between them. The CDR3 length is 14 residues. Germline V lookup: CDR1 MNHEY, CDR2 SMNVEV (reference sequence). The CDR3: CASSLGQDSYEQYF. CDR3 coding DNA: TGTGCCAGCAGTTTAGGCCAGGATTCCTACGAGCAGTACTTC.

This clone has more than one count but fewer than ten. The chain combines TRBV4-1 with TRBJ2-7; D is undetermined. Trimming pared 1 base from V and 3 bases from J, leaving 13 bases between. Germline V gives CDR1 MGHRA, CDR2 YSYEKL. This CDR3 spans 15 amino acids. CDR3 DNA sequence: TGCGCCAGCAGCCAAGGATCTAGTCCCGTCTACGAGCAGTACTTC. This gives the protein CASSQGSSPVYEQYF.

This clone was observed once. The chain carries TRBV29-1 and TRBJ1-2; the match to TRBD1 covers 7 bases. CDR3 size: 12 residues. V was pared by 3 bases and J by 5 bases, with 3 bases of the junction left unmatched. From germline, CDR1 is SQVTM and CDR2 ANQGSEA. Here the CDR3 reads CSVEGQPYGYTF. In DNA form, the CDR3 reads TGCAGCGTTGAGGGACAGCCTTATGGCTACACCTTC.

CDR3 sequence reads: CASSVGPTSGGNLDTQYF. As DNA, the CDR3 is TGTGCCAGCAGCGTGGGGCCGACTAGCGGGGGGAATCTGGATACGCAGTATTTT. This sequence joins TRBV9 and TRBJ2-3; 13 bases match TRBD2. The germline V gene has CDR1 SGDLS and CDR2 YYNGEE. This CDR3 spans 18 amino acids. The V and J ends lost 2 bases and 6 bases, in that order; junction bases with no gene match: 12.

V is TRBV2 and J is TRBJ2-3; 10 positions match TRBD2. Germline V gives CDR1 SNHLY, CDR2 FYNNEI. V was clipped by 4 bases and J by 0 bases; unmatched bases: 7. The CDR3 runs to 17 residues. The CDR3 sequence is CASSVERGGTSTDTQYF. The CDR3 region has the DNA TGTGCCAGCAGTGTTGAGCGGGGGGGGACTAGCACAGATACGCAGTATTTT.

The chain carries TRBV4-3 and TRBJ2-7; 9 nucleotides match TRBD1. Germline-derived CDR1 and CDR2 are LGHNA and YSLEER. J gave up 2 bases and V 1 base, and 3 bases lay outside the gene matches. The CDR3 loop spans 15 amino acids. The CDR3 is CASSQGWDRAYEQYF. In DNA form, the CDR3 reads TGCGCCAGCAGCCAAGGTTGGGACAGGGCCTACGAGCAGTACTTC.

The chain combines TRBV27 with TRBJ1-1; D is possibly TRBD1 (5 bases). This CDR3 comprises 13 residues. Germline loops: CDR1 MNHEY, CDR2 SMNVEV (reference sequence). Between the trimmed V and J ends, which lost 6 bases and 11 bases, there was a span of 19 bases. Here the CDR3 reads CASRGGGWGLAFF. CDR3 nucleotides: TGTGCCAGCAGGGGGGGTGGATGGGGACTGGCTTTCTTT.

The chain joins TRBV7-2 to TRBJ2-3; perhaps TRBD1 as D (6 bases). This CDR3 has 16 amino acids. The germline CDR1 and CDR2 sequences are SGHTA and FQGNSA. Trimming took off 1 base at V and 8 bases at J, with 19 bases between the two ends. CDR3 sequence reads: CASSLVSTGKTVTQYF. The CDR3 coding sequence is TGTGCCAGCAGCTTAGTAAGCACAGGGAAAACCGTTACGCAGTATTTT. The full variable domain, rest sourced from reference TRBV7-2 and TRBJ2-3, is GAGVSQSPSNKVTEKGKDVELRCDPISGHTALYWYRQSLGQGLEFLIYFQGNSAPDKSGLPSDRFSAERTGGSVSTLTIQRTQQEDSAVYLCASSLVSTGKTVTQYFGPGTRLTVL.

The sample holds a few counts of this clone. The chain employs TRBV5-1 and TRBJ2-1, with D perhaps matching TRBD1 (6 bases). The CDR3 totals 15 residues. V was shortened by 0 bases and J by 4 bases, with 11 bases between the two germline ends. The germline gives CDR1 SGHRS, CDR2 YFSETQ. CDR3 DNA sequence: TGCGCCAGCAGCTTGGTTGGACAGTTATACAATGAGCAGTTCTTC. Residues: CASSLVGQLYNEQFF.

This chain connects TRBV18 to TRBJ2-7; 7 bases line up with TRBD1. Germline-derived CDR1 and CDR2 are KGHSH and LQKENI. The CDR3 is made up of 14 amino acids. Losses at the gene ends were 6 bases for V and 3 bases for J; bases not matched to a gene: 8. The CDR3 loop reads CASSAGTALYEQYF. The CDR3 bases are TGTGCCAGCTCTGCCGGGACAGCCCTCTACGAGCAGTACTTC. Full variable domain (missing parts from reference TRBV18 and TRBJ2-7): NAGVMQNPRHLVRRRGQEARLRCSPMKGHSHVYWYRQLPEEGLKFMVYLQKENIIDESGMPKERFSAEFPKEGPSILRIQQVVRGDSAAYFCASSAGTALYEQYFGPGTRLTVT.

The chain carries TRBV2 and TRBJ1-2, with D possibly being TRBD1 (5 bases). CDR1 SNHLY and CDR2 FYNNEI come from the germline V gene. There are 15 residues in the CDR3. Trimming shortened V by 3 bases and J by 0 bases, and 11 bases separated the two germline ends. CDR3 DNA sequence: TGTGCCAGCAGTGATAGGGGAACTACTAACTATGGCTACACCTTC. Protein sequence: CASSDRGTTNYGYTF.

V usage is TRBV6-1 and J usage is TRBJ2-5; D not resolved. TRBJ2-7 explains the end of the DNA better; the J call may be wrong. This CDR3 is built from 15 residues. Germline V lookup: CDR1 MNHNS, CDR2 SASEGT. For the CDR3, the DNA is TGTGCCAGCATTGTTAGGATCCCTAGCTCCTACGAGCAGTACTTC. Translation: CASIVRIPSSYEQYF.

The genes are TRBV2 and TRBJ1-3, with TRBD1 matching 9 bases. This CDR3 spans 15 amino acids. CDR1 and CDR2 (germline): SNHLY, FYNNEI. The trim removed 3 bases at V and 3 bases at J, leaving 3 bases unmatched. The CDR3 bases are TGTGCCAGCAGTGACGGGACAGGGCTTGGAAACACCATATATTTT. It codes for CASSDGTGLGNTIYF.

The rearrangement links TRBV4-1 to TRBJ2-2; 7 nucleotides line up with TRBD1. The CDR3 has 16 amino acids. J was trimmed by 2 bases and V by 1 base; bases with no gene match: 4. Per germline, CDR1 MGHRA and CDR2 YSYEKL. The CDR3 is CASSQARQGNTGELFF. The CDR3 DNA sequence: TGCGCCAGCAGCCAAGCTCGACAGGGAAACACCGGGGAGCTGTTTTTT.

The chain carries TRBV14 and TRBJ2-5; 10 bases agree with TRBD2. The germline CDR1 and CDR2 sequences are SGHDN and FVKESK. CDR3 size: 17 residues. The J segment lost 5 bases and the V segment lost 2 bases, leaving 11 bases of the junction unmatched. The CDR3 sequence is CASSQRWVAGGRETQYF. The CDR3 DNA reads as TGTGCCAGCAGCCAAAGATGGGTAGCGGGAGGTCGCGAGACCCAGTACTTC.